This T cell receptor beta chain was obtained from a study of blood T cells in healthy people across ages (dated by TCRdb to between 2014 and 2016). A note on the overall study: Template switching captured roughly one uniquely barcoded TCR beta cDNA molecule per two T cells in model experiments. Age-related changes in TCR beta repertoire diversity were measured in the study by deep sequencing normalized with unique cDNA molecular identifiers. Four age groups were formed from the donors: young (average around 15 years), middle-aged (approximately 39), aged (about 68) and long-lived (approximately 78). Two additional independent replicas of 1 million unique cDNA reads from the same blood draw were analyzed for two donors (one aged 18 to 30 and one aged 80 or older).

A word on this clonotype: The antigen it recognizes is unknown. Base qualities are not at hand, and no much larger clone is one base apart.

Trimming accounts for 7 bases at V and 6 bases at J, while the number of junction bases matched to no gene is 7. Reading the germline V gene gives CDR1 SNHLY and CDR2 FYNNEI. CDR3 length: 14 amino acids, cysteine to phenylalanine. Only CDR3 DNA is held: 42 bases, read in frame from base 1. The paper's findings and limits, for the study overall: Estimates of total diversity based on one million sequenced T cells were regarded as lower bounds and as underestimates. Compared with the aged group, the long-lived group had more naive CD4+ T cells, fewer expanded clones and increased TCR diversity, suggesting age selection. As age increased, observed TCR beta diversity per million T cells dropped in a roughly linear way, and a significant reduction was already evident by age about 36. There was a strong correlation between observed TCR beta diversity and the percentage of naive T cells measured by flow cytometry. Bulk unsorted PBMC profiling prevented conclusive comparison of naive and antigen-experienced compartments. Because the CMV infection status of the donors was unknown, age-related changes in expanded clonotypes may potentially have been confounded.

Library construction relied on 5' RACE. The instrument was an Illumina HiSeq 2500. A second PCR of roughly 6 to 11 cycles was run with a J-beta primer mix and a sample-barcoded 5' primer. A unique molecular identifier was introduced onto each TCR beta cDNA molecule by a template-switch 5' adaptor carrying 12 random nucleotides. Each sample yielded at least 2.5 million CDR3-containing paired-end reads. The Mint cDNA synthesis kit, primed by a TRBC-specific oligonucleotide, was used to synthesize first-strand cDNA from all RNA. All cDNA was treated with uracil-DNA glycosylase and then went through a first 18-cycle PCR with the universal primers M1SS and BC2_uni_R. In the authors' own workflow: For normalization, 1 million high-quality reads were randomly selected from each sample, with every read carrying a distinct molecular identifier. Instead of being binned into consensus sequences, reads with shared molecular identifiers were discarded. CDR3 identification, clonotype clustering and error correction used MiTCR with a Q25 quality threshold and the strictest error-elimination algorithm. A nonparametric unseen species model with Euler transformation was used to estimate a lower bound on total TCR beta diversity. TCRdb reanalyzed the raw reads on its own, using fastp at Q25 for trimming and MiXCR for clone calling, and kept in-frame beta chains. Entries are consolidated by CDR3 protein sequence, retaining the most common genes and DNA. The V and J calls and clone size come from TCRdb's table, not from the authors' own analysis. The sample yields 600,000 to 900,000 distinct CDR3 sequences; around 25% were counted once. About 2.9% of the sample lies in the top ten.

Systemically healthy Caucasian individuals from Russia, approximately 39 in total and aged about 6 to 100 years, were included as donors. Each donor gave 8 to 10 milliliters of peripheral blood, collected into EDTA-treated Vacutainer tubes. PBMCs were isolated by Ficoll-Paque density-gradient centrifugation, with at least 7 million obtained per sample. Trizol reagent was used to extract total RNA from the PBMCs, yielding at least 5 micrograms per sample. The percentages of naive CD45RAhigh/CD27high T cells were determined by flow cytometry on a PBMC aliquot from every donor. The same specimen was also included in a second study, on T cells of mothers and their children. According to the second study: The donors were nine systemically healthy Caucasian individuals, made up of three mothers and their six children. cDNA synthesis consumed the entire amount of extracted RNA, loaded at approximately 1.6 ug RNA in each 15 ul reaction. In the second PCR, sample barcodes and 2-4 random nucleotides were introduced via the M1S primer. Each mother yielded over 10 million TCR beta CDR3 reads and each child roughly 3 million reads. Thymic selection similarly shapes TCR recombination output in related and unrelated pairs, with minor effect from inherited differences. Normalized repertoire overlap in related mother-child pairs was always slightly higher than in unrelated mother-child pairs, but the difference was never significant. Persistent microchimeric T cell clones were not detected, at a sensitivity of about 100 clones per million clonotypes. In the study, deep NGS was used to compare the TCR beta repertoires of mothers and children, and features distinguishing related mother-child pairs from unrelated individuals were sought. Mothers averaged about 37 +/- 4 years of age and children averaged approximately 11 +/- 4 years. After adapters were ligated using NEBNext reagents, the libraries underwent 100+100 nt paired-end sequencing on an Illumina HiSeq 2000. To prevent cross-contamination, the mother and child libraries were prepared one month apart and sequenced in separate runs. For each donor, between about 450,000 and 2,300,000 distinct TCR beta clonotypes were identified. Naive TCR beta clonotypes were estimated from low-frequency clonotypes matched to each donor's FACS-determined naive share, without sorting.

Material: blood. The TCR was taken from a boy between 10 and 17 years old in good health. The chain links TRBV2 with TRBJ1-3; the central 9 bases match TRBD1. The sequenced DNA is TGTGCCAGCACCAGGACAGGGGCTTTAAACACCATATATTTT. Its protein product is CASTRTGALNTIYF.